The 14 T cell receptor beta chains listed next were all sequenced from one sample in a study of blood T cells in healthy people across ages. Together with a sample-barcoded 5' primer, a J-beta primer mix was included in a second PCR lasting roughly 6 to 12 cycles. MiXCR was run by TCRdb on the 5' RACE reads, yielding one entry per CDR3 protein. The table includes some 1,000,000 distinct CDR3 sequences, around 27% detected once. This same sample was also part of a study on T cells of mothers and their children.

Material for sequencing was blood. The receptors stem from a girl aged 2-10 years in good health.

V and J are TRBV6-2 or TRBV6-3 and TRBJ1-4, with D unresolved. Germline CDR1 is MNHEY and CDR2 is SVGEGT. The CDR3 covers 14 residues. Deletions cut 4 bases from V and 4 bases from J, with 10 bases between. The CDR3 spells CASSSLRSNEKLFF. Here the CDR3 DNA reads TGTGCCAGCAGTTCCCTCCGTAGTAATGAAAAACTGTTTTTT.

This clonotype showed up just a few times. The V call is TRBV7-3, the J call TRBJ2-3, with D tentatively TRBD1 or TRBD2 (5 bases each). The germline V gene encodes CDR1 SGHTA and CDR2 FQGTGA. V lost 6 bases to trimming and J lost 8 bases, with 15 bases between them. The CDR3 is made up of 13 amino acids. The CDR3 DNA follows: TGTGCCAGCAGATCCCAGGGCGGACTTACGCAGTATTTT. Protein sequence: CASRSQGGLTQYF.

The chain links TRBV12-3 or TRBV12-4 to TRBJ2-5, with 9 bases lining up with TRBD2. The J call is doubtful: the DNA matches TRBJ2-1 better. CDR3 length: 15 amino acids. The CDR3 spells CASRKLSGGNNEQFF. The CDR3 DNA is TGTGCCAGCAGAAAATTAAGCGGGGGGAACAATGAGCAGTTCTTC.

This clonotype was found a few times. The rearrangement uses TRBV2 and TRBJ2-4; tentative D call: TRBD2 (6 bases). The CDR3 contains 15 residues. V was shortened by 1 base and J by 6 bases, with 13 bases between the two germline ends. Germline CDR1 is SNHLY and CDR2 is FYNNEI. The CDR3 sequence: CASSEENAGLNIQYF. CDR3 DNA sequence: TGTGCCAGCAGTGAAGAAAACGCGGGGCTAAACATTCAGTACTTC.

The chain joins TRBV12-3 or TRBV12-4 to TRBJ2-1, with D perhaps matching TRBD1 (5 bases). The CDR3 covers 13 residues. The V end lost 3 bases, the J end lost 6 bases, and 9 bases lay between the germline ends. CDR3: CASSFSGANEQFF. CDR3 coding DNA: TGTGCCAGCAGTTTCAGTGGGGCCAATGAGCAGTTCTTC.

This clonotype came up a few times. The chain joins TRBV12-3 or TRBV12-4 to TRBJ2-1, with D tentatively TRBD2 (6 bases). The V end lost 3 bases, the J end lost 5 bases, and 11 bases lay between the germline ends. This CDR3 region has 14 residues. Here the CDR3 reads CASSFAGSHNEQFF. CDR3 DNA sequence: TGTGCCAGCAGTTTCGCGGGATCCCACAATGAGCAGTTCTTC.

A few counts support this clonotype. The chain has TRBV13 and TRBJ2-7; 7 bases align to TRBD1. The trim removed 5 bases at V and 4 bases at J, leaving 8 bases unmatched. This CDR3 has 14 amino acids. CDR1 is PRHDT, CDR2 FYEKMQ, per germline (reference sequence). The CDR3, as DNA: TGTGCCAGCAGCGGGGGACAGAGCCAATACGAGCAGTACTTC. Residues: CASSGGQSQYEQYF.

This clonotype was found a few times. The chain links TRBV2 to TRBJ2-2, with no clear D. The CDR3 spans 12 residues. Trimming took off 8 bases at V and 3 bases at J, with 7 bases between the two ends. Germline-derived CDR1 and CDR2 are SNHLY and FYNNEI. The CDR3 DNA reads TGTGCCAGCGCTTATGACACCGGGGAGCTGTTTTTT. Protein: CASAYDTGELFF.

CDR3 protein: CAISERGQGFSYEQYF. In DNA form, the CDR3 reads TGTGCCATCAGTGAGAGGGGACAGGGGTTCTCCTACGAGCAGTACTTC. This chain uses TRBV10-3 with TRBJ2-7, with TRBD1 matching 10 bases. The V gene's germline CDR1 is ENHRY and CDR2 SYGVKD. CDR3 size: 16 residues. The V and J ends lost 2 bases and 0 bases, in that order; junction bases with no gene match: 4.

The chain carries TRBV28 and TRBJ2-7; a possible D gene is TRBD2 (5 bases). The CDR3 spans 14 residues. Trimming took off 3 bases at V and 6 bases at J, with 15 bases between the two ends. Germline V gene lookup returns CDR1 MDHEN and CDR2 SYDVKM. CDR3 loop: CASSFIRFGLEQYF. The CDR3 DNA is TGTGCCAGCAGTTTTATTCGATTCGGACTCGAGCAGTACTTC.

This clonotype was detected only a few times. The genes are TRBV13 and TRBJ1-1, with 8 nucleotides matching TRBD1. This CDR3 is 14 amino acids long. The V and J ends lost 4 bases and 11 bases, in that order; junction bases with no gene match: 12. CDR1 and CDR2 from the germline V gene are PRHDT and FYEKMQ (reference sequence). CDR3 residues: CASSSRGTGSRAFF. Written as DNA, the CDR3 is TGTGCCAGCAGCTCACGCGGGACAGGTAGTCGGGCTTTCTTT.

This clonotype has more than one count but fewer than ten. The CDR3, as DNA: TGTGCCAGCAGTTACCCGGGCGGGTCCTATGGCTACACCTTC. This encodes CASSYPGGSYGYTF. J is TRBJ1-2 and V is TRBV6-5, with D hard to call. Germline CDR1 reads MNHEY; CDR2 reads SVGAGI. V was pared by 2 bases and J by 4 bases, with 11 bases between. This CDR3 is 14 amino acids long.

Details on this clonotype: The germline gene is not matched at one end of the junction; a read error may be the cause. CDR3 in DNA: TGCAGCGCTAGAGAACTAGCGGGGGAAACACAAGAGACCCAGTACTTC. It codes for CSARELAGETQETQYF. The chain couples TRBV20-1 to TRBJ2-5; the match to TRBD2 covers 11 bases. This CDR3 contains 16 residues. Per germline, CDR1 DFQATT and CDR2 SNEGSKA (reference sequence).

The V and J genes are TRBV20-1 and TRBJ2-5, with 7 nucleotides matching TRBD2. The end of the DNA is better explained by TRBJ2-1, so the J call may be wrong. Germline lookup yields CDR1 DFQATT and CDR2 SNEGSKA (reference sequence). This CDR3 is 15 amino acids long. CDR3 nucleotides: TGCAGTGCTAGACCCTTTGTGGGGGGGGGCAATGAGCAGTTCTTC. Its translation is CSARPFVGGGNEQFF.